Shown below are 22 T cell receptor beta chains from a single sample sequenced in a study of cytomegalovirus exposure and HLA in healthy donors. Researchers ran the PCR with 60 Vbeta and 13 Jbeta primers. The table came from immunoSEQ multiplex PCR; TCRdb's copy has only in-frame clones and leaves some out. The sample carries 130,000 or so clones, 8.5% recorded once. Input material: PBMCs. The receptors were sampled from a man in his forties in good health and CMV-seronegative.

This clone was counted between two and nine times. The V call is TRBV19, the J call TRBJ1-1, with 7 bases matching TRBD1. From germline, CDR1 is LNHDA and CDR2 SQIVND (reference sequence). V dropped 8 bases and J dropped 4; count of bases not matched to a gene: 7. The CDR3 runs 13 residues. The CDR3 coding sequence is TGTGCCAGTTCAAGGCAGGGGGGCACTGAAGCTTTCTTT. Protein: CASSRQGGTEAFF.

The chain employs TRBV18 and TRBJ2-2; a possible D gene is TRBD1 (6 bases). Trimming stripped 3 bases from V and 0 bases from J, with 11 bases between. The CDR3 consists of 16 residues. Germline V gives CDR1 KGHSH, CDR2 LQKENI. CDR3 in DNA: TGTGCCAGCTCACCGTTAGGGGGATCGAACACCGGGGAGCTGTTTTTT. Its translation is CASSPLGGSNTGELFF.

This clone was found a few times. This chain uses TRBV18 with TRBJ2-5; D unresolved. The germline gives CDR1 KGHSH, CDR2 LQKENI. The V gene lost 6 bases and the J gene lost 1 base, with 12 bases spanning the gap. This CDR3 spans 14 amino acids. The CDR3: CASSPGGLQETQYF. CDR3 DNA sequence: TGTGCCAGCTCTCCGGGTGGCCTCCAAGAGACCCAGTACTTC.

This clone has only a few counts. Other nucleotide sequences from this sample produce the same CDR3. The chain carries TRBV4-2 and TRBJ1-3; possibly TRBD1 for D (6 bases). CDR1 is LGHNA, CDR2 YNFKEQ, per germline. Trimming pared 4 bases from V and 3 bases from J, leaving 10 bases between. CDR3 size: 14 residues. The CDR3 region has the DNA TGTGCCAGCAGCCCCAGGGGAATTGGAAACACCATATATTTT. This gives the protein CASSPRGIGNTIYF.

This clone was counted only a few times. This chain connects TRBV2 to TRBJ1-3; the D is unclear. CDR3 length: 14 residues. Germline-derived CDR1 and CDR2 are SNHLY and FYNNEI. V lost 6 bases, J lost 4 bases, and 13 bases lay in between. CDR3 nucleotide sequence: TGTGCCAGCAGCTTCGGGAGGGAGGGAAACACCATATATTTT. This translates into CASSFGREGNTIYF.

The rearrangement joins TRBV9 to TRBJ1-2, with TRBD1 identical over 7 bases. From germline, CDR1 is SGDLS and CDR2 YYNGEE. V trimming: 3 bases; J trimming: 3 bases; junction bases outside the gene matches: 8. The CDR3 loop spans 15 amino acids. The CDR3 region has the DNA TGTGCCAGCAGCGCCCGACCGGGACAGCACTATGGCTACACCTTC. The encoded protein is CASSARPGQHYGYTF.

The CDR3 bases are TGTGCCAGCAGCCCAACTAGGGGGGACAGTTTCTTCTACGAGCAGTACTTC. Encoded protein: CASSPTRGDSFFYEQYF. This chain connects TRBV9 to TRBJ2-7; perhaps TRBD1 as D (7 bases). V lost 4 bases to trimming and J lost 3 bases, with 23 bases between them. Germline CDR1 SGDLS, CDR2 YYNGEE. This CDR3 region has 17 residues. The variable domain in full, with the rest retrieved from reference TRBV9 and TRBJ2-7, is DSGVTQTPKHLITATGQRVTLRCSPRSGDLSVYWYQQSLDQGLQFLIQYYNGEERAKGNILERFSAQQFPDLHSELNLSSLELGDSALYFCASSPTRGDSFFYEQYFGPGTRLTVT.

The chain carries TRBV9 and TRBJ2-7; 11 bases are shared with TRBD2. CDR3 length: 16 amino acids. V shed 0 bases and J 5 bases; nucleotides not matched to a gene: 7. The V gene's germline CDR1 is SGDLS and CDR2 YYNGEE. The CDR3 sequence is CASSVARLAGQHEQYF. The DNA of the CDR3 is TGTGCCAGCAGCGTAGCAAGACTAGCGGGGCAACACGAGCAGTACTTC.

This clone has just a few counts. The chain links TRBV5-4 to TRBJ1-2, with a tentative D call TRBD1 (5 bases). V was cut by 5 bases and J by 2 bases, with 13 bases left in between. This CDR3 spans 14 amino acids. From germline, CDR1 is SGHNT and CDR2 YYREEE (reference sequence). CDR3 sequence reads: CASREKTANYGYTF. In DNA form, the CDR3 reads TGTGCCAGCAGGGAGAAGACAGCCAACTATGGCTACACCTTC.

In the case of this clone: At one of its ends the junction is not consistent with the germline gene, which may arise from a read error. The gene calls are TRBV4-1 and TRBJ2-7; 10 nucleotides align to TRBD2. Germline-derived CDR1 and CDR2 are MGHRA and YSYEKL. The CDR3 has 16 residues. The CDR3, as DNA: TGCGCCAGCAGCCAAGGCCCGGGACTAGCGCTCTACGGGCAGTACTTC. This encodes CASSQGPGLALYGQYF.

This clone was counted between two and nine times. The chain combines TRBV6-6 with TRBJ2-7; D unclear. Germline assignment: CDR1 MNHNY and CDR2 SVGAGI (reference sequence). V dropped 2 bases and J dropped 7 bases, with 6 bases sitting between them. The CDR3 sequence is 11 residues long. The chain's CDR3 is CASSYTGEQYF. The CDR3 DNA reads as TGTGCCAGCAGTTACACCGGGGAGCAGTACTTC.

This clone was seen only a few times. V usage is TRBV2 and J usage is TRBJ2-7; the match to TRBD1 covers 7 bases. Germline CDR1 SNHLY, CDR2 FYNNEI. The CDR3 has 14 residues. V lost 3 bases, J lost 5 bases, and 7 bases stayed unmatched. The CDR3 DNA sequence: TGTGCCAGCAGTGATCTCGGACAGGACGACGAGCAGTACTTC. This translates into CASSDLGQDDEQYF.

The CDR3 protein is CASSPSVGGVSGELFF. Here the CDR3 DNA reads TGTGCCAGCAGCCCCTCGGTAGGGGGCGTATCCGGGGAGCTGTTTTTT. J is TRBJ2-2 and V is TRBV7-2, with TRBD1 matching 7 bases. The CDR3 totals 16 residues. The V gene end was trimmed by 5 bases and the J gene end by 6 bases; junction bases not matched to a gene: 12. Germline CDR1 is SGHTA and CDR2 is FQGNSA.

This clone was seen only a few times. The identical CDR3 is also encoded by other nucleotide sequences in the sample. The chain links TRBV18 to TRBJ1-1, with a weak D call TRBD1 (6 bases). Trimming left V 2 bases short and J 5 bases short, with 9 bases between. The CDR3 consists of 13 residues. Per germline, CDR1 KGHSH and CDR2 LQKENI. As DNA, the CDR3 is TGTGCCAGCTCACCAGGGCAGGGGACTGAAGCTTTCTTT. Translated: CASSPGQGTEAFF.

This rearrangement joins TRBV4-2 to TRBJ2-1; the match to TRBD2 covers 8 bases. V was clipped by 0 bases and J by 8 bases; unmatched bases: 6. Germline V CDR1 and CDR2: LGHNA, YNFKEQ. The CDR3 is 15 residues long. The CDR3: CASSQEAGGTDEQFF. CDR3 nucleotide sequence: TGTGCCAGCAGCCAAGAGGCGGGGGGCACCGATGAGCAGTTCTTC.

This chain joins TRBV2 and TRBJ1-2, with D unclear. The CDR3 covers 19 residues. From germline, CDR1 is SNHLY and CDR2 FYNNEI. V lost 2 bases, J lost 0 bases, and 22 bases lay in between. DNA for the CDR3: TGTGCCAGCAGTGAATTGACGTTCTATCGGAGCTCTTCTAACTATGGCTACACCTTC. This gives the protein CASSELTFYRSSSNYGYTF.

Comments on this clone: Other DNA variants within this sample encode the same CDR3. The V and J genes are TRBV5-1 and TRBJ1-2; 7 nucleotides agree with TRBD1. This CDR3 spans 13 amino acids. In germline, CDR1 is SGHRS, CDR2 YFSETQ. V lost 0 bases to trimming and J lost 5 bases; unmatched junction nucleotides: 1. CDR3 nucleotide sequence: TGCGCCAGCAGCTTGGCAGGGGGGTATGGCTACACCTTC. Protein: CASSLAGGYGYTF.

In this sample, this clone turned up a few times. The gene calls are TRBV11-2 and TRBJ1-2, with 7 bases lining up with TRBD1. V shed 5 bases and J 8 bases; nucleotides not matched to a gene: 20. In germline, CDR1 is SGHAT, CDR2 FQNNGV. The CDR3 totals 17 residues. The CDR3 DNA follows: TGTGCCAGCAGCCGCGAGGGGGCGCGGGAACTCGAGAGGGGCTACACCTTC. It translates to CASSREGARELERGYTF.

This sequence joins TRBV28 and TRBJ2-3, with 7 positions matching TRBD2. Trimming took 6 bases from V and 6 from J; bases not matched to a gene: 6. The CDR3 consists of 13 residues. Germline-derived CDR1 and CDR2 are MDHEN and SYDVKM. The CDR3 DNA is TGTGCCAGCAGGTTTGGGGAGGGGGATACGCAGTATTTT. It yields the protein CASRFGEGDTQYF.

This clone was observed a handful of times. The CDR3 protein is CASSSGGSEQFF. CDR3 nucleotides: TGTGCCAGCAGCTCCGGAGGTAGCGAGCAGTTCTTC. The V and J genes are TRBV7-9 and TRBJ2-1; weak D call: TRBD2 (5 bases). This CDR3 is 12 amino acids long. The V gene lost 4 bases and the J gene lost 10 bases, with 11 bases spanning the gap. The germline V gene encodes CDR1 SEHNR and CDR2 FQNEAQ (reference sequence).

This clone occurred a few times. The V call is TRBV4-2, the J call TRBJ2-1; a weak D match, TRBD1 (6 bases). The V end was cut by 0 bases, the J end by 3 bases, with 15 bases between. The CDR3 has 17 residues. Germline CDR1 reads LGHNA; CDR2 reads YNFKEQ. The CDR3 loop is CASSQEVRTDLYNEQFF. The CDR3 DNA is TGTGCCAGCAGCCAAGAGGTCAGGACAGACCTCTACAATGAGCAGTTCTTC.

This rearrangement joins TRBV4-1 to TRBJ1-1; no definite D call. CDR1 and CDR2 from the germline V gene are MGHRA and YSYEKL. The CDR3 sequence is 14 residues long. V shed 6 bases and J shed 4 bases, with 15 bases lying between them. CDR3 DNA sequence: TGCGCCAGCAGATCCGAGGAGTTTGGCACTGAAGCTTTCTTT. It is translated as CASRSEEFGTEAFF.